The clone carrying this T cell receptor beta chain was recorded at least ten times. Its target is unknown. The sample is drawn from a study of read filtering for tumor transcriptome and immune sequencing. Study as a whole: Among patients, 17 to 20 were male and 14 female, aged about 45 to 80 (mean about 70). R-ISS stage counts were about eight for I, about 15 for II, 7 for III. TCR-mapped reads were about 4 to 11 million with IR-seq versus roughly 80 to 1,300 with RNA-seq.

The trim removed 2 bases at V and 3 bases at J, leaving 10 bases unmatched. CDR1 and CDR2 (germline): DFQATT, SNEGSKA (reference sequence). This CDR3 is 16 amino acids long. From approximately 400 ng of RNA, a library with molecular barcoded alpha/delta and beta/gamma adaptors was made. TCRdb reanalysed the reads using MiXCR and keeps one entry per CDR3 protein. This repertoire shows approximately 59,000 distinct CDR3 sequences, around an eighth found once; its top ten account for approximately 16%. Points from the study as a whole: The sorted CD138-negative fraction was a mixed bone marrow immune population, not purified T cells.

This receptor was identified in a donor at least 40 years old with multiple myeloma. Sequencing was performed on a population of CD138-negative cells sorted from bone marrow. The chain uses TRBV20-1 and TRBJ2-3; 8 nucleotides line up with TRBD2. CDR3 sequence: CSARIMSGGLTDTQYF. The DNA of the CDR3 is TGCAGTGCTAGAATCATGTCGGGGGGGCTTACAGATACGCAGTATTTT.